This T cell receptor (beta chain) stems from a study of blood T cell repertoires in COVID-19. About the study: Samples came from the United States, Italy and Spain, spanning acute and convalescent COVID-19. Nucleic acid was either cDNA or gDNA, and it came from T cells, B-cell-depleted T cells, or PBMCs.

J lost 2 bases, V lost 5 bases, and 9 bases had no gene match. Germline V gene data show CDR1 as SGHTA and CDR2 as FQGTGA. The CDR3 length is 18 residues. As handled by the study authors: Amplification with reference gene primers provided the estimates of nucleated cell counts. Assay: immunoSEQ multiplex PCR; the TCRdb copy retains only in-frame clones and omits some. That table supplies the V and J calls and clone size; D and trimming were determined from the DNA. The sample has about 210,000 clones; around 89% are singletons. The TCR sequence derives from a woman aged 40 to 49 with acute or convalescent COVID-19. J is TRBJ2-1 and V is TRBV7-3, with TRBD2 matching over 13 bases. The sequenced material came from peripheral blood. The chain's CDR3 is CASSQPGLAGSTYNEQFF. CDR3 bases: TGTGCCAGCAGCCAACCGGGACTAGCGGGATCAACCTACAATGAGCAGTTCTTC.